What follows describes a single T cell receptor beta chain. Its antigen is not identified. In the authors' workflow: Building a distant-metastasis classifier for papillary thyroid cancer drew on CDR3 differences across clinicopathological groups. TCRdb re-called clones via MiXCR from the PCR reads. The V and J calls follow TCRdb's processing rather than the paper's. The sample yields about 37,000 clones, about 30% seen once. These data come from a study of metastatic and nonmetastatic thyroid tumors. Study information: The authors compared repertoires across blood and tumor or nodule tissue from malignant and benign thyroid patients. Broader study findings: Within blood and tumor, benign nodules reportedly had significantly lower TCR beta diversity than malignant thyroid tumors did.

All patients reached thyroid surgery having received no treatment beforehand. The sequence came from a male donor with papillary thyroid cancer or a benign thyroid nodule (not recorded which). Some clones in this sample may be carry-over from other donors' samples. Source material: blood.

This CDR3 reads CASSLAHGYGYTF. The CDR3 DNA follows: TGCGCCAGCAGCTTAGCCCATGGCTATGGCTACACCTTC. The rearrangement joins TRBV5-1 to TRBJ1-2; D is uncertain. This CDR3 region has 13 residues. V lost 2 bases and J 4 bases, leaving 9 bases between the germline ends. Germline CDR1 reads SGHRS; CDR2 reads YFSETQ.